The clone carrying this T cell receptor beta chain came up many times. Its antigen is unidentified. Trimming left V 3 bases short and J 2 bases short, with 7 bases between. CDR1 is LNHDA, CDR2 SQIVND, per germline (reference sequence). The CDR3 has 13 amino acids. Regions amplified from RNA transcripts were the TCR beta CDR3 regions. RT-PCR in the first round (using the HTBI primer set) targeted the TCR CDR3. TCRdb itself ran the multiplex PCR reads through MiXCR, one entry per CDR3 protein. The sample gives around 350,000 distinct CDR3 sequences, about 19% of which show up once; about 3.7% is in the top ten. These data originate in a study of T cells in Graves' hyperthyroidism and ophthalmopathy. Notes on the study in general: Before onset, ophthalmopathy was predicted by the model a median about 6.2 months earlier.

10 ml of fresh peripheral blood supplied the PBMCs. This chain connects TRBV19 to TRBJ1-1; D not certain. The origin of this receptor is a young woman with Graves' hyperthyroidism. The sample was blood. The CDR3 sequence: CASSIKGNTEAFF. In DNA, the CDR3 is TGTGCCAGTAGTATTAAGGGAAACACTGAAGCTTTCTTT.